Listed below are T cell receptor beta chains from one sample, sequenced in a study of T-cell memory formation after mild COVID-19. TCRdb used MiXCR to reprocess the 5' RACE reads, holding one entry per CDR3 protein. Here the sample spans about 350,000 distinct CDR3 sequences, under 30% being singletons. Sequences were obtained from PBMCs or a T cell subset sorted from them (not recorded which). These receptors all come from an adult woman who had mild COVID-19 (a few samples of this study predate the infection). Cell type and time point are not known. The CDR3 runs from the conserved cysteine through the conserved F or W. The D gene is left open where the match is weak. Some rows mark clone size as missing; the rest say once, few, many or name a class of expanded clone.

J	size	D	length	V	CDR3	DNA
TRBJ2-3	few	NA	15	TRBV13	CASSPSGVAPDTQYF	TGTGCCAGCAGCCCCTCGGGGGTAGCCCCAGATACGCAGTATTTT
TRBJ2-7	few	TRBD2	18	TRBV7-6	CASSLKGAPGLAGEEQYF	TGTGCCAGCAGCTTAAAGGGGGCACCGGGACTAGCGGGTGAAGAGCAGTACTTC
TRBJ1-2	few	NA	13	TRBV7-2	CASSFQGTYGYTF	TGTGCCAGCAGCTTCCAGGGGACCTATGGCTACACCTTC
TRBJ2-1	few	TRBD2	17	TRBV20-1	CSASLSSTSGVYNEQFF	TGCAGTGCTAGCTTAAGTTCGACTAGCGGGGTGTACAATGAGCAGTTCTTC
TRBJ2-1	NA	TRBD2	17	TRBV20-1	CSATPETSGAPADEQFF	TGCAGTGCTACCCCTGAGACTAGCGGAGCACCCGCGGATGAGCAGTTCTTC
TRBJ1-5	few	NA	15	TRBV27	CASRSGTRDNQPQHF	TGTGCCAGCAGAAGTGGGACGAGGGACAATCAGCCCCAGCATTTT
TRBJ2-3	NA	NA	13	TRBV7-8	CASSSWSTDTQYF	TGTGCCAGCAGCAGTTGGAGCACAGATACGCAGTATTTT
TRBJ2-3	NA	TRBD2	13	TRBV5-6	CASLLAGTDTQYF	TGTGCCAGTCTACTAGCGGGCACAGATACGCAGTATTTT
TRBJ2-2	few	NA	16	TRBV12-3/TRBV12-4	CASSFSHLGNTGELFF	TGTGCCAGCAGTTTTAGCCACTTAGGGAACACCGGGGAGCTGTTTTTT
TRBJ2-7	NA	TRBD2	16	TRBV12-3/TRBV12-4	CASSPEGGGSSYEQYF	TGTGCCAGCAGCCCGGAGGGCGGGGGGTCCTCCTACGAGCAGTACTTC
TRBJ2-5	NA	NA	15	TRBV28	CASSPPRELEETQYF	TGTGCCAGCAGTCCCCCCCGGGAGCTAGAGGAGACCCAGTACTTC
TRBJ1-2	NA	TRBD1	18	TRBV12-3/TRBV12-4	CASRNRDRGVSGFGGYTF	TGTGCCAGCAGGAACCGGGACAGGGGCGTTTCTGGGTTCGGTGGCTACACCTTC
TRBJ1-2	few	NA	15	TRBV15	CATSSGTPGFDGYTF	TGTGCCACCAGCTCAGGTACCCCGGGCTTTGATGGCTACACCTTC
TRBJ2-3	NA	NA	15	TRBV9	CASSAEELAPGTQYF	TGTGCCAGCAGCGCCGAAGAACTAGCCCCCGGTACGCAGTATTTT
TRBJ1-1	NA	TRBD1	16	TRBV6-2/TRBV6-3	CASSSSPGTGGTEAFF	TGTGCCAGCAGTTCCTCACCCGGGACAGGGGGCACTGAAGCTTTCTTT
TRBJ2-1	few	NA	11	TRBV12-3/TRBV12-4	CASSSQVSWTF	TGTGCCAGCAGTTCACAGGTCTCCTGGACTTTC
TRBJ1-1	few	NA	11	TRBV30	CAWSNGGTSVF	TGTGCCTGGAGTAATGGGGGGACATCCGTCTTT
TRBJ1-2	NA	NA	13	TRBV15	CATSRGGGYGYTF	TGTGCCACCAGCAGAGGGGGGGGGTACGGCTACACCTTC
TRBJ2-5	few	TRBD2	16	TRBV24-1	CATSDTGLAGAETQYF	TGTGCCACCAGTGATACCGGACTAGCGGGAGCAGAGACCCAGTACTTC
TRBJ2-1	NA	TRBD2	15	TRBV24-1	CATRLAGGHHNEQFF	TGTGCCACCAGGCTAGCGGGAGGGCACCACAATGAGCAGTTCTTC
TRBJ2-3	NA	TRBD1	16	TRBV6-5	CASIRPDRGFPDTQYF	TGTGCCAGCATTCGCCCCGACAGGGGGTTCCCAGATACGCAGTATTTT
TRBJ2-3	NA	NA	14	TRBV20-1	CSARAGTPTDTQYF	TGCAGTGCAAGGGCCGGGACTCCCACAGATACGCAGTATTTT
TRBJ2-1	NA	TRBD2	15	TRBV7-9	CASSLAAGGVHEQFF	TGTGCCAGCAGCTTAGCGGCGGGAGGGGTACATGAGCAGTTCTTC
TRBJ2-7	many	NA	12	TRBV7-2	CASSLGPLEQYF	TGTGCCAGCAGCTTAGGACCCCTCGAGCAGTACTTC
TRBJ2-5	NA	TRBD1	13	TRBV6-5	CASSSGGVETQYF	TGTGCCAGCAGTTCAGGGGGAGTAGAGACCCAGTACTTC
TRBJ2-2	few	TRBD2	14	TRBV12-3/TRBV12-4	CASTSGGDTGELFF	TGTGCCAGCACTAGCGGGGGGGACACCGGGGAGCTGTTTTTT